This entry lists 7 T cell receptor beta chains sequenced from one sample in a study of T-cell reconstitution after alpha-beta-depleted transplantation in children. Unique molecular identifiers were used to barcode this TCRbeta library. TCRdb used MiXCR to reprocess the PCR reads, holding one entry per CDR3 protein. The sample records 490,000 or so distinct CDR3 sequences, around 13% being singletons. The sequencing here drew on PBMCs from the stem cell graft donor, taken from the stem cell graft. The receptors originated from a human donor who donated a stem cell graft to a child with combined immunodeficiency.

This clonotype was detected only a few times. V and J are TRBV12-3 or TRBV12-4 and TRBJ2-1; 9 nucleotides agree with TRBD2. The length of the CDR3 is 17 residues. V lost 4 bases to trimming and J lost 7 bases; unmatched junction nucleotides: 14. The CDR3 region has the DNA TGTGCCAGCAGTTCCTCAGATAGCGGGAGCTGGGCTAATGAGCAGTTCTTC. Protein: CASSSSDSGSWANEQFF.

The gene calls are TRBV29-1 and TRBJ2-3; D remains unclear. With 7 bases removed from V and 0 bases from J, the gap between germline ends came to 11 bases. This CDR3 contains 13 residues. Per germline, CDR1 SQVTM and CDR2 ANQGSEA. Written as DNA, the CDR3 is TGCAGCGCCCGCGCCTCTAGCACAGATACGCAGTATTTT. Translation: CSARASSTDTQYF.

V and J are TRBV28 and TRBJ1-5; tentative D call: TRBD1 (5 bases). The CDR3 is 15 amino acids. CDR1 MDHEN and CDR2 SYDVKM come from the germline V gene. Between the trimmed V and J ends, which lost 2 bases and 2 bases, there was a span of 10 bases. In nucleotides, the CDR3 is TGTGCCAGCAGTTTAGTGGGGCGGCGCAATCAGCCCCAGCATTTT. Encoded protein: CASSLVGRRNQPQHF.

This clonotype has a count of ten or more. This chain links TRBV4-3 with TRBJ2-7; 9 positions match TRBD1. CDR1 is LGHNA and CDR2 is YSLEER in the germline V gene. The CDR3 is 14 amino acids. V gave up 3 bases and J gave up 2 bases; unmatched junction bases: 2. In DNA form, the CDR3 reads TGCGCCAGCAGCCACCGGGACAGGGCCTACGAGCAGTACTTC. Encoded protein: CASSHRDRAYEQYF.

This clonotype was counted only a few times. The chain combines TRBV18 with TRBJ1-4, with no clear D. The CDR3 covers 13 residues. The germline CDR1 and CDR2 sequences are KGHSH and LQKENI. The V end was cut by 2 bases, the J end by 1 base, with 2 bases between. DNA of the CDR3: TGTGCCAGCTCACCAGGAACTAATGAAAAACTGTTTTTT. This gives the protein CASSPGTNEKLFF.

This clonotype was recorded a few times. V and J are TRBV12-3 or TRBV12-4 and TRBJ1-2; D possibly corresponds to TRBD1 (5 bases). The germline V and J ends were trimmed by 4 bases and 5 bases, with 14 bases remaining between them. The CDR3 spans 14 residues. CDR3 in amino acids: CASSSHEQAYGYTF. Here the CDR3 DNA reads TGTGCCAGCAGTTCCCACGAACAGGCGTATGGCTACACCTTC.

This sequence joins TRBV5-1 and TRBJ2-3; D not certain. The CDR3 covers 16 residues. Germline assignment: CDR1 SGHRS and CDR2 YFSETQ. Trimming took 1 base from V and 1 from J, leaving 13 bases between them. The chain's CDR3 is CASSLKGLSGTDTQYF. The CDR3 coding sequence is TGCGCCAGCAGCTTGAAAGGGCTCAGCGGCACAGATACGCAGTATTTT. Together with reference TRBV5-1 and TRBJ2-3, the CDR3 gives the full variable domain: KAGVTQTPRYLIKTRGQQVTLSCSPISGHRSVSWYQQTPGQGLQFLFEYFSETQRNKGNFPGRFSGRQFSNSRSEMNVSTLELGDSALYLCASSLKGLSGTDTQYFGPGTRLTVL.